This note documents a single T cell receptor beta chain sequence. Its matching antigen is unknown. The germline V gene has CDR1 MNHEY and CDR2 SMNVEV (reference sequence). The CDR3 consists of 18 residues. V was pared by 0 bases and J by 0 bases, with 15 bases between. The data originate from a study of cytomegalovirus exposure and HLA in healthy donors. TCRdb's table, derived via immunoSEQ multiplex PCR, lists solely in-frame clones and lacks some. The sample carries more than 60,000 clones, around 97% recorded once. Whole-study findings and limits: A few CMV-associated chains proved CMV antigen-specific in vitro. A list of 164 TCR beta chains associated with cytomegalovirus was given.

The chain uses TRBV27 and TRBJ1-3; possibly TRBD1 for D (5 bases). The TCR originated in a woman aged 18-30 years in good health and CMV-seropositive. The sample taken for sequencing was PBMCs. The CDR3 region is CASSLSSGREGSGNTIYF. The DNA of the CDR3 is TGTGCCAGCAGTTTATCATCGGGCAGGGAGGGCTCTGGAAACACCATATATTTT.